This T cell receptor beta chain appears in the sequencing data of a study of CD8 T cells in Susac syndrome. Background on the study: Patients with Susac syndrome were therapy-naive, on corticosteroids, or on intravenous immunoglobulin alone at blood draw.

General study points: Across the total CD8+ repertoires, 15 to 20 Susac-specific public clones were detected, and across the CD8+ TEMRA repertoires, several such clones were detected. Peak Susac CD8+ clonal expansion was seen in TEMRA cells and active patients.

In the case of this clonotype: Its target is not known.

Random hexamers were used to reverse transcribe an amount of 0.5 to 1 ug RNA. TCR beta CDR3 was amplified by immunoSEQ multiplex PCR. This amplification extended across 54 Vbeta and 13 Jbeta segments. TCRdb used MiXCR to reprocess the immunoSEQ multiplex PCR reads, holding one entry per CDR3 protein. The table includes around 200,000 distinct CDR3 sequences, 85% to 95% detected once. The TCR comes from a human donor with Susac syndrome. The sequenced material came from CD8+ T cells from PBMCs.

The CDR3 region has the DNA TGTGCCAGTAGCCCAAGGACAGGGACCTACGAGCAGTACTTC. It translates to CASSPRTGTYEQYF. The chain is built from TRBV19 and TRBJ2-7; 8 bases are a match to TRBD1. V lost 6 bases, J lost 2 bases, and 6 bases stayed unmatched. CDR3 length equals 14 residues. Germline assignment: CDR1 LNHDA and CDR2 SQIVND (reference sequence).